This record covers a single T cell receptor beta chain. Its antigen is as yet unknown. The assay was immunoSEQ multiplex PCR, and TCRdb's table has in-frame clones only and misses some. The data show 45,000 to 70,000 clones, roughly nine tenths seen once. CDR1 is SGDLS and CDR2 is YYNGEE in the germline V gene. Trimming at V came to 4 bases and at J to 9 bases, leaving 9 bases not matched to a gene. The CDR3 is made up of 15 amino acids. The data were obtained in a study of cytomegalovirus exposure and HLA in healthy donors. Study-wide results and caveats: The study listed roughly 160 cytomegalovirus-associated TCR beta chains.

The sequence was collected from a man aged 18 to 35 in good health and CMV-seronegative. Input material: PBMCs. The chain couples TRBV9 to TRBJ2-1; TRBD1 matches at 11 bases. This CDR3 reads CASSSPDRGQSEQFF. DNA of the CDR3: TGTGCCAGCAGCTCCCCGGACAGGGGGCAGAGTGAGCAGTTCTTC.